The entry that follows covers one T cell receptor beta chain sequence. This entry is derived from a study of CD8 T cells in Susac syndrome. Study-wide background: Clinical remission applied to about 8 sequenced Susac syndrome patients, and five or six had active disease.

cDNA came from 0.5 to 1 ug RNA primed by random hexamers. Amplification of the TCR beta CDR3 was carried out by immunoSEQ multiplex PCR, which spanned a total of 54 Vbeta and 13 Jbeta segments. Each CDR3 protein gets one entry after TCRdb re-called the immunoSEQ multiplex PCR reads with MiXCR. The data contain about 83,000 distinct CDR3 sequences, roughly 94% of them singletons. Looked up from germline, CDR1 is DFQATT and CDR2 is SNEGSKA (reference sequence). The V gene lost 3 bases and the J gene lost 0 bases, with 9 bases spanning the gap. The CDR3 is 13 amino acids. Source material: CD8+ T cells from PBMCs. This chain uses TRBV20-1 with TRBJ2-7, with D uncertain. The receptor's source is a human donor with Susac syndrome. The DNA of the CDR3 is TGCAGTGCTAGTGACCGGAACTCCTACGAGCAGTACTTC. Translating it yields CSASDRNSYEQYF.